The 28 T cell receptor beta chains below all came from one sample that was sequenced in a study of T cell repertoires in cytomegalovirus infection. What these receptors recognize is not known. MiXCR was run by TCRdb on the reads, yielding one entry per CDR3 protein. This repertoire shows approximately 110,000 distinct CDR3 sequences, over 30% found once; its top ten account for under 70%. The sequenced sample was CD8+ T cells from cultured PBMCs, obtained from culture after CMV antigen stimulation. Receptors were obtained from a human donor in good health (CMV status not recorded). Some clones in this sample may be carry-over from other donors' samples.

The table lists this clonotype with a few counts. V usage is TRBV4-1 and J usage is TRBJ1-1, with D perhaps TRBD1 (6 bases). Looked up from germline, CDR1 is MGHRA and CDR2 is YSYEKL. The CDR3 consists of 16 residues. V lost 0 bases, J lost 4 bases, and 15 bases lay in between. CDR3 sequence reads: CASSQDLGGASTEAFF. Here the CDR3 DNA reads TGCGCCAGCAGCCAAGATCTTGGGGGGGCAAGCACTGAAGCTTTCTTT.

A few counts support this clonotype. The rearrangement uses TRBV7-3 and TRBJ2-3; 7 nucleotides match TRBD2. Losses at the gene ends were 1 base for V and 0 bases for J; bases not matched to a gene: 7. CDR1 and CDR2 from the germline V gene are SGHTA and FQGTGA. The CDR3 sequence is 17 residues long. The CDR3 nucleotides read TGTGCCAGCAGCTTAAATCCTAGCGGAATTAGCACAGATACGCAGTATTTT. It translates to CASSLNPSGISTDTQYF.

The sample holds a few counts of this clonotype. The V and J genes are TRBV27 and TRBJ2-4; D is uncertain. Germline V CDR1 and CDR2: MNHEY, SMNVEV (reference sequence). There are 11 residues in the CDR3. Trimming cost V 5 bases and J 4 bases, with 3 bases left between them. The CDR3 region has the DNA TGTGCCAGCAGTCAGAAAAACATTCAGTACTTC. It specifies CASSQKNIQYF.

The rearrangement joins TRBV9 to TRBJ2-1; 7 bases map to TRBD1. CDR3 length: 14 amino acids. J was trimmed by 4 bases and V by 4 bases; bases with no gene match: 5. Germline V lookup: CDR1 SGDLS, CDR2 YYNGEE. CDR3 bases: TGTGCCAGCAGCTCCGGGACAGATTACAATGAGCAGTTCTTC. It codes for CASSSGTDYNEQFF.

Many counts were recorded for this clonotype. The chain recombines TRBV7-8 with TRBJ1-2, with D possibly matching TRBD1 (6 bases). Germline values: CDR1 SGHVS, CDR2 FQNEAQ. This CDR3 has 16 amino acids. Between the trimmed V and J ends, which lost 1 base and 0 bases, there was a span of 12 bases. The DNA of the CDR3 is TGTGCCAGCAGCTTAGACAGGGCCCTAGCTAACTATGGCTACACCTTC. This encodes CASSLDRALANYGYTF.

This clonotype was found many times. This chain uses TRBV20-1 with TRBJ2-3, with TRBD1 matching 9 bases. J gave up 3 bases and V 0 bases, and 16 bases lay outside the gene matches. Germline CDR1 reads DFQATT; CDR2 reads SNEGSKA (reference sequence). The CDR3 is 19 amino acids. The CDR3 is CSARDRLGTGHMGTDTQYF. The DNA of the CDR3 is TGCAGTGCTAGAGATCGATTGGGGACAGGGCACATGGGAACAGATACGCAGTATTTT.

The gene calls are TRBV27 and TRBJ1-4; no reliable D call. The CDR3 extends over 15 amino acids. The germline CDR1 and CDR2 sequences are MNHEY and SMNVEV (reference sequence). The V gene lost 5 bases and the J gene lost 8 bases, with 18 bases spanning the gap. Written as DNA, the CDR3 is TGTGCCAGCAGTCTCTCGGGGATACCGGGGGAAAAACTGTTTTTT. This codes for CASSLSGIPGEKLFF.

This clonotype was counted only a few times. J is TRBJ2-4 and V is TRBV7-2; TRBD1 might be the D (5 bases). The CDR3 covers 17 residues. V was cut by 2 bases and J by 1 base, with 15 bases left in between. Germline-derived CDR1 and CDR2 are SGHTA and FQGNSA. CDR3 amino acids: CASSLNRSGRAKNIQYF. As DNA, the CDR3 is TGTGCCAGCAGCTTAAACAGGTCGGGTAGGGCCAAAAACATTCAGTACTTC.

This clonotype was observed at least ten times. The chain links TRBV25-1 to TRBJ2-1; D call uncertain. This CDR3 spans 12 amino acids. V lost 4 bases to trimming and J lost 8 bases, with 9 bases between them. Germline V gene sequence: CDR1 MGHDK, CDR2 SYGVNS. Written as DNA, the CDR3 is TGTGCCAGCAGTGCGGTGATGCATGAGCAGTTCTTC. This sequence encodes CASSAVMHEQFF.

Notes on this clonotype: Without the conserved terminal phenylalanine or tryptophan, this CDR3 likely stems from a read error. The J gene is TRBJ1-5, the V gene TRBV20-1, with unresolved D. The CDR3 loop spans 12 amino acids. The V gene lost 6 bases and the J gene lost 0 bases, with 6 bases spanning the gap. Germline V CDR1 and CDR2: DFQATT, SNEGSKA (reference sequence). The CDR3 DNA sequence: TGCAGTGCAGCAAATAGCAATCAGCCCCAGCATTCT. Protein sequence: CSAANSNQPQHS.

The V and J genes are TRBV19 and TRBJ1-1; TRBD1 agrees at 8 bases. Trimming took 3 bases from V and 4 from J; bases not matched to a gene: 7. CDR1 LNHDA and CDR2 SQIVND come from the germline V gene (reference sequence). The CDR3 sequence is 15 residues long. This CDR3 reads CASSIGQGGATEAFF. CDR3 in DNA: TGTGCCAGTAGTATCGGACAGGGAGGGGCCACTGAAGCTTTCTTT.

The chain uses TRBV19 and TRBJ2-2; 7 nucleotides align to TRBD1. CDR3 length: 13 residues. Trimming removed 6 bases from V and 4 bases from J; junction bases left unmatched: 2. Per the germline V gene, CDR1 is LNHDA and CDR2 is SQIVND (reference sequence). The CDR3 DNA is TGTGCCAGTAGCGGACAGGTCACCGGGGAGCTGTTTTTT. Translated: CASSGQVTGELFF.

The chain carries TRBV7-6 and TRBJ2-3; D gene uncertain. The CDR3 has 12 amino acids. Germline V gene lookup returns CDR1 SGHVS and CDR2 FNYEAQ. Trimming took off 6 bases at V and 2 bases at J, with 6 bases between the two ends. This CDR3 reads CASRHDTDTQYF. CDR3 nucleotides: TGTGCCAGCAGACACGACACAGATACGCAGTATTTT.

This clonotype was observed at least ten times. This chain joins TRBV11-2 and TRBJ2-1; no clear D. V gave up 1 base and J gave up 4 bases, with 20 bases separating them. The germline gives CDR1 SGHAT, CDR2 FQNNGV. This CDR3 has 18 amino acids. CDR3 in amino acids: CASSLGSSLLTEYNEQFF. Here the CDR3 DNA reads TGTGCCAGCAGCTTAGGCTCATCACTCCTCACTGAATACAATGAGCAGTTCTTC.

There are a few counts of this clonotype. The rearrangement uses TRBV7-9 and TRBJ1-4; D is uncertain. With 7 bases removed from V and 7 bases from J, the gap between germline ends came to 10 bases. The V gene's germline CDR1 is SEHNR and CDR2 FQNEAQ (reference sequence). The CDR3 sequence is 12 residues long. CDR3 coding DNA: TGTGCCAGCACCCGTCTAGGTGAAAAACTGTTTTTT. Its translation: CASTRLGEKLFF. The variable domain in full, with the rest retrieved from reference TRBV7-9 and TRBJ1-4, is DTGVSQNPRHKITKRGQNVTFRCDPISEHNRLYWYRQTLGQGPEFLTYFQNEAQLEKSRLLSDRFSAERPKGSFSTLEIQRTEQGDSAMYLCASTRLGEKLFFGSGTQLSVL.

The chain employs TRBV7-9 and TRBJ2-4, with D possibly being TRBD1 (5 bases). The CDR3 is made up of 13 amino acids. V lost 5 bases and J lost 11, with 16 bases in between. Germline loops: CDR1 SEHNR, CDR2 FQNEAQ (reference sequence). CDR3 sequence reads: CASSTGWTTFQYF. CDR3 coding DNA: TGTGCCAGCAGCACTGGATGGACAACCTTTCAGTACTTC.

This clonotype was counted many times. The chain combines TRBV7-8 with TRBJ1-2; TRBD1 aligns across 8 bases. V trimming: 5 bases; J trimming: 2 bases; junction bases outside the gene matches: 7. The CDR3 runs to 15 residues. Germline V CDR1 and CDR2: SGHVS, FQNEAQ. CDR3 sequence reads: CASSLQRTGNYGYTF. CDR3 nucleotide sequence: TGTGCCAGCAGCCTGCAGCGGACAGGGAACTATGGCTACACCTTC.

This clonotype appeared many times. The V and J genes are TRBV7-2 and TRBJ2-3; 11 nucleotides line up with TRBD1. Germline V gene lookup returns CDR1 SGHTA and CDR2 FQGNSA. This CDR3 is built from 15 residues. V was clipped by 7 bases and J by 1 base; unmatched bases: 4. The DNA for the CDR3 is TGTGCCAGCAACTTGGGACAGGGGGGCACAGATACGCAGTATTTT. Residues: CASNLGQGGTDTQYF.

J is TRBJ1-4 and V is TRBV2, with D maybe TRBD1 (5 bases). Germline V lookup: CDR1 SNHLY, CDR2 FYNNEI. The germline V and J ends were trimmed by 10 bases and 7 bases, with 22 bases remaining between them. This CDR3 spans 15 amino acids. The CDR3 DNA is TGTGCCAAAGGGGACGTAGGCCACGGGTCTGAAAAACTGTTTTTT. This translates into CAKGDVGHGSEKLFF.

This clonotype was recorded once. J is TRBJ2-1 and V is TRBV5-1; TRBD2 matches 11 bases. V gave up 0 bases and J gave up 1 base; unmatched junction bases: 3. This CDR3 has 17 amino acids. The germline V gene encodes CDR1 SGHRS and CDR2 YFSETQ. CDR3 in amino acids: CASSLELAGVSYNEQFF. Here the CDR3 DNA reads TGCGCCAGCAGCTTGGAACTAGCGGGGGTGTCCTACAATGAGCAGTTCTTC.

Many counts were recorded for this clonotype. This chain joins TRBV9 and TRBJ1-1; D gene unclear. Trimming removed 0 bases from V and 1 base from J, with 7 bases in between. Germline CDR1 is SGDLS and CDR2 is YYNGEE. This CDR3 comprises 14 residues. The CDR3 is CASSVGPPNTEAFF. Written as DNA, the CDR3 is TGTGCCAGCAGCGTAGGACCCCCGAACACTGAAGCTTTCTTT.

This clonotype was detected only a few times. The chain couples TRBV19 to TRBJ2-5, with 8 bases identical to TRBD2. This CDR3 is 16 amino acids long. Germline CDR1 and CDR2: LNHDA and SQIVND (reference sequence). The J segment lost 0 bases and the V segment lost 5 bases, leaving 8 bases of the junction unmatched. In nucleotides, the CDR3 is TGTGCCAGTAGTCCGATAGCGGGGAGGTACCAAGAGACCCAGTACTTC. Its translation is CASSPIAGRYQETQYF.

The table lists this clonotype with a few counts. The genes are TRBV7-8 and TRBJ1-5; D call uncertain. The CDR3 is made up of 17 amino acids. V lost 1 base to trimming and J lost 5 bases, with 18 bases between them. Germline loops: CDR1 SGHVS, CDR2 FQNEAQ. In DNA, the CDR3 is TGTGCCAGCAGCTTAGAAGTTGCCGGTACAGACTATCAGCCCCAGCATTTT. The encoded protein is CASSLEVAGTDYQPQHF.

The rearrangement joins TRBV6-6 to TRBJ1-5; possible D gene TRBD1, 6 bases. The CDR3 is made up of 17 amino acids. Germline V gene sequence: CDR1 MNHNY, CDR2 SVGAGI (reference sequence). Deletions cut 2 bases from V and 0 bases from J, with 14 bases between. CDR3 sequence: CASSYTGQYYSNQPQHF. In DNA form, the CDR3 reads TGTGCCAGCAGTTACACAGGGCAGTATTATAGCAATCAGCCCCAGCATTTT.

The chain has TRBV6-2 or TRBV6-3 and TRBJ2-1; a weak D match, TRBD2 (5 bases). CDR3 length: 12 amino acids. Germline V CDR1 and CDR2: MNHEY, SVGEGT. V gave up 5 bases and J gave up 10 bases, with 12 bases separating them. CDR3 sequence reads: CASSPSWQEQFF. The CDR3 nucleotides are TGTGCCAGCAGTCCTAGCTGGCAGGAGCAGTTCTTC.

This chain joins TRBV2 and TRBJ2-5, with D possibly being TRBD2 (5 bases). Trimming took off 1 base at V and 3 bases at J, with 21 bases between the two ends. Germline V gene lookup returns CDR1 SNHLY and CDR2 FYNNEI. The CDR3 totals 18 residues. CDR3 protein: CASSEGWAGRRFEETQYF. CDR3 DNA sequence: TGTGCCAGCAGTGAAGGATGGGCTGGACGGAGGTTTGAAGAGACCCAGTACTTC.

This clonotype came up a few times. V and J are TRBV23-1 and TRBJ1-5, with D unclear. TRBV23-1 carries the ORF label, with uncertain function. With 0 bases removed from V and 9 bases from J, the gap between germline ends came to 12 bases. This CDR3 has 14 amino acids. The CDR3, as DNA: TGCGCCAGCAGTCAATCTGCTCCCCACGGGCCCCAGCATTTT. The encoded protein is CASSQSAPHGPQHF.

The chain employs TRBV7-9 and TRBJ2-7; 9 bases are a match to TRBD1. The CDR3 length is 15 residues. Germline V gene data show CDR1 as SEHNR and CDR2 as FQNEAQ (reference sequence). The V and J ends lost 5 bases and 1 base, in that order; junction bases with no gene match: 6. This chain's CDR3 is CASSLGQGRSYEQYF. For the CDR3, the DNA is TGTGCCAGCAGCCTGGGACAGGGCCGTTCCTACGAGCAGTACTTC.